This T cell receptor (beta chain) comes out of a study of OX40 agonist ivuxolimab in advanced cancers. Germline CDR1 MNHEY, CDR2 SMNVEV (reference sequence). The CDR3 has 16 residues. Trimming took 2 bases from V and 1 from J; bases not matched to a gene: 7. Clones were sequenced by immunoSEQ multiplex PCR, and TCRdb holds only the in-frame ones, with some missing. Of over 25,000 clones in the sample, over 75% were seen once. Study results and limitations: Not determined was the antigen specificity of the expanded peripheral T cells. Patients with a partial response at 0.1-3.0 mg/kg had among the lowest clonal expansion.

This clone was seen a few times. Its specificity is not known. V is TRBV27 and J is TRBJ1-1; 7 nucleotides match TRBD1. Sequences were derived from CD4+ or CD8+ T cells sorted from blood, sampled in a trial of the OX40 agonist ivuxolimab. This sequence was found in an adult with an advanced solid tumor such as melanoma, head and neck, liver or kidney cancer. The CDR3 DNA reads as TGTGCCAGCAGTTTAGAGACAGGGCGGGAGAACACTGAAGCTTTCTTT. Amino acids: CASSLETGRENTEAFF.